Listed below are T cell receptor beta chains from one sample, sequenced in a study of cytomegalovirus exposure and HLA in healthy donors. The assay was immunoSEQ multiplex PCR, and TCRdb's table has in-frame clones only and misses some. In the table there are 150,000 to 200,000 clones, roughly 77% of which are singletons. Source material: PBMCs. The receptors shown here come from a man younger than 35 in good health and CMV-seropositive. CDR3s include the opening cysteine and the closing phenylalanine or tryptophan. A D gene is named only where the DNA matches it firmly. A row's size may be missing; if present it is once, few, many or a size class.

clone_size: .; j_call: TRBJ1-1; v_call: TRBV18; d_call: .; cdr3_aa: CASSPIQGYGTEAFF; cdr3_nt: TGTGCCAGCTCACCCATTCAGGGATATGGCACTGAAGCTTTCTTT
clone_size: .; j_call: TRBJ2-2; v_call: TRBV19; d_call: TRBD1; cdr3_aa: CASRDRASGELFF; cdr3_nt: TGTGCCAGCCGGGACAGGGCATCCGGGGAGCTGTTTTTT
clone_size: few; j_call: TRBJ2-1; v_call: TRBV10-3; d_call: TRBD1; cdr3_aa: CAISEPGGIRNNEQFF; cdr3_nt: TGTGCCATCAGTGAGCCAGGGGGAATACGGAACAATGAGCAGTTCTTC
clone_size: once; j_call: TRBJ1-4; v_call: TRBV11-2; d_call: TRBD1; cdr3_aa: CASSKQGASNEKLFF; cdr3_nt: TGTGCCAGCAGCAAACAGGGGGCGTCTAATGAAAAACTGTTTTTT
clone_size: .; j_call: TRBJ2-5; v_call: TRBV10-3; d_call: .; cdr3_aa: CAMSGGDQETQYF; cdr3_nt: TGTGCCATGAGTGGGGGAGACCAAGAGACCCAGTACTTC
clone_size: few; j_call: TRBJ2-2; v_call: TRBV30; d_call: .; cdr3_aa: CAWRLTNTGELFF; cdr3_nt: TGTGCCTGGAGACTCACCAACACCGGGGAGCTGTTTTTT
clone_size: .; j_call: TRBJ1-2; v_call: TRBV6-1; d_call: .; cdr3_aa: CASSEALGGRYGYTF; cdr3_nt: TGTGCCAGCAGTGAAGCGCTGGGGGGAAGGTATGGCTACACCTTC
clone_size: .; j_call: TRBJ1-1; v_call: TRBV5-1; d_call: .; cdr3_aa: CASSLATQSEAFF; cdr3_nt: TGCGCCAGCAGCTTGGCGACTCAATCTGAAGCTTTCTTT
clone_size: .; j_call: TRBJ2-1; v_call: TRBV5-4; d_call: TRBD2; cdr3_aa: CASSFGGNERNEQFF; cdr3_nt: TGTGCCAGCAGCTTCGGGGGGAATGAGCGCAATGAGCAGTTCTTC
clone_size: .; j_call: TRBJ1-5; v_call: TRBV4-1; d_call: TRBD1; cdr3_aa: CASSLQGADQPQHF; cdr3_nt: TGCGCCAGCAGCTTACAGGGGGCGGATCAGCCCCAGCATTTT
clone_size: .; j_call: TRBJ2-5; v_call: TRBV9; d_call: TRBD1; cdr3_aa: CASSPRTGHQETQYF; cdr3_nt: TGTGCCAGCAGCCCCCGGACAGGGCATCAAGAGACCCAGTACTTC
clone_size: .; j_call: TRBJ2-3; v_call: TRBV11-3; d_call: TRBD2; cdr3_aa: CASSPTSGRVTDTQYF; cdr3_nt: TGTGCCAGCAGCCCTACTAGCGGGAGGGTCACAGATACGCAGTATTTT
clone_size: .; j_call: TRBJ2-3; v_call: TRBV29-1; d_call: .; cdr3_aa: CSVQGGGADTQYF; cdr3_nt: TGCAGCGTACAGGGGGGGGGCGCAGATACGCAGTATTTT
clone_size: .; j_call: TRBJ2-1; v_call: TRBV19; d_call: TRBD2; cdr3_aa: CASSIPLYGTSSYNEQFF; cdr3_nt: TGTGCCAGTAGTATCCCTCTATACGGGACTAGCTCCTACAATGAGCAGTTCTTC
clone_size: .; j_call: TRBJ1-1; v_call: TRBV19; d_call: .; cdr3_aa: CASSIDWGDRMNTEAFF; cdr3_nt: TGTGCCAGTAGTATAGATTGGGGCGACAGGATGAACACTGAAGCTTTCTTT
clone_size: .; j_call: TRBJ1-5; v_call: TRBV11-3; d_call: .; cdr3_aa: CASSQHSNQPQHF; cdr3_nt: TGTGCCAGCAGCCAACACAGCAATCAGCCCCAGCATTTT
clone_size: .; j_call: TRBJ2-3; v_call: TRBV29-1; d_call: TRBD1; cdr3_aa: CSVDQGVVTDTQYF; cdr3_nt: TGCAGCGTTGATCAGGGGGTAGTAACAGATACGCAGTATTTT
clone_size: .; j_call: TRBJ1-3; v_call: TRBV30; d_call: TRBD1; cdr3_aa: CAWDRTGGRNTIYF; cdr3_nt: TGTGCCTGGGATAGGACAGGAGGCAGAAACACCATATATTTT
clone_size: once; j_call: TRBJ2-3; v_call: TRBV6-4; d_call: TRBD2; cdr3_aa: CASSVTSGGADTQYF; cdr3_nt: TGTGCCAGCAGTGTGACTAGCGGGGGAGCAGATACGCAGTATTTT
clone_size: .; j_call: TRBJ1-2; v_call: TRBV7-8; d_call: TRBD1; cdr3_aa: CASSLAEGRGEYGYTF; cdr3_nt: TGTGCCAGCAGCTTAGCGGAGGGCAGGGGGGAGTATGGCTACACCTTC
clone_size: .; j_call: TRBJ2-1; v_call: TRBV11-2; d_call: TRBD2; cdr3_aa: CASSPSGVPGNEQFF; cdr3_nt: TGTGCCAGCAGCCCGAGCGGGGTACCCGGCAATGAGCAGTTCTTC
clone_size: .; j_call: TRBJ1-4; v_call: TRBV21-1; d_call: .; cdr3_aa: CASRGQGKLFF; cdr3_nt: TGTGCCAGCAGGGGGCAAGGGAAACTGTTTTTT
clone_size: .; j_call: TRBJ2-1; v_call: TRBV28; d_call: .; cdr3_aa: CASSAGRYNEQFF; cdr3_nt: TGTGCCAGCAGTGCAGGCCGTTACAATGAGCAGTTCTTC
clone_size: .; j_call: TRBJ1-1; v_call: TRBV30; d_call: .; cdr3_aa: CAWSVGLKNTEAFF; cdr3_nt: TGTGCCTGGAGTGTGGGGCTAAAGAACACTGAAGCTTTCTTT
clone_size: .; j_call: TRBJ2-2; v_call: TRBV2; d_call: TRBD2; cdr3_aa: CASMSGGQGELFF; cdr3_nt: TGTGCCAGCATGTCGGGAGGGCAAGGGGAGCTGTTTTTT
clone_size: .; j_call: TRBJ1-5; v_call: TRBV2; d_call: TRBD1; cdr3_aa: CACSGQGRNQPQHF; cdr3_nt: TGTGCCTGTTCAGGACAGGGGAGAAATCAGCCCCAGCATTTT
clone_size: .; j_call: TRBJ1-2; v_call: TRBV6-5; d_call: TRBD1; cdr3_aa: CASSSNFGTASNGYTF; cdr3_nt: TGTGCCAGCAGTTCCAATTTCGGGACAGCGAGCAATGGCTACACCTTC
clone_size: few; j_call: TRBJ2-2; v_call: TRBV13; d_call: TRBD1; cdr3_aa: CASSPRDRNTGELFF; cdr3_nt: TGTGCCAGCAGCCCCCGGGACAGAAACACCGGGGAGCTGTTTTTT
clone_size: .; j_call: TRBJ1-2; v_call: TRBV2; d_call: TRBD1; cdr3_aa: CASSEGQEYGYTF; cdr3_nt: TGTGCCAGCAGCGAGGGACAGGAGTATGGCTACACCTTC
clone_size: .; j_call: TRBJ2-5; v_call: TRBV7-8; d_call: TRBD2; cdr3_aa: CASSLGLELHYQETQYF; cdr3_nt: TGTGCCAGCAGCCTCGGACTAGAACTTCATTACCAAGAGACCCAGTACTTC
clone_size: .; j_call: TRBJ1-5; v_call: TRBV5-1; d_call: .; cdr3_aa: CASSPSAVGNQPQHF; cdr3_nt: TGCGCCAGCAGCCCTAGCGCTGTCGGCAATCAGCCCCAGCATTTT
clone_size: .; j_call: TRBJ1-1; v_call: TRBV2; d_call: .; cdr3_aa: CASSSNTEAFF; cdr3_nt: TGTGCCAGCTCCTCGAACACTGAAGCTTTCTTT
clone_size: .; j_call: TRBJ1-6; v_call: TRBV25-1; d_call: .; cdr3_aa: CASSEWGGTYNSPLHF; cdr3_nt: TGTGCCAGCAGTGAATGGGGGGGCACCTATAATTCACCCCTCCACTTT
clone_size: .; j_call: TRBJ1-4; v_call: TRBV19; d_call: .; cdr3_aa: CASSSERGGATNEKLFF; cdr3_nt: TGTGCCAGTAGCTCAGAGCGGGGGGGCGCAACTAATGAAAAACTGTTTTTT
clone_size: .; j_call: TRBJ1-5; v_call: TRBV30; d_call: TRBD1; cdr3_aa: CAWSPGQYQPQHF; cdr3_nt: TGTGCCTGGAGCCCGGGACAGTATCAGCCCCAGCATTTT
clone_size: .; j_call: TRBJ2-1; v_call: TRBV6-5; d_call: TRBD2; cdr3_aa: CASSYSGLAGGEEQFF; cdr3_nt: TGTGCCAGCAGTTACTCGGGACTAGCGGGAGGCGAGGAGCAGTTCTTC
clone_size: .; j_call: TRBJ1-2; v_call: TRBV28; d_call: .; cdr3_aa: CASRPGRGRIYGYTF; cdr3_nt: TGTGCCAGCCGACCGGGGCGGGGGCGCATCTATGGCTACACCTTC
clone_size: .; j_call: TRBJ1-1; v_call: TRBV6-1; d_call: .; cdr3_aa: CASSEALGGSEAFF; cdr3_nt: TGTGCCAGCAGTGAAGCGCTTGGGGGCAGTGAAGCTTTCTTT
clone_size: .; j_call: TRBJ2-5; v_call: TRBV4-1; d_call: .; cdr3_aa: CASSQVISAETQYF; cdr3_nt: TGCGCCAGCAGCCAAGTCATAAGCGCAGAGACCCAGTACTTC
clone_size: .; j_call: TRBJ1-2; v_call: TRBV6-5; d_call: .; cdr3_aa: CASSSGDIGGYTF; cdr3_nt: TGTGCCAGCAGTTCAGGGGACATCGGTGGCTACACCTTC
clone_size: once; j_call: TRBJ1-1; v_call: TRBV5-5; d_call: .; cdr3_aa: CASSLEGQNTEAFF; cdr3_nt: TGTGCCAGCAGCTTGGAGGGACAGAACACTGAAGCTTTCTTT
clone_size: .; j_call: TRBJ1-5; v_call: TRBV30; d_call: .; cdr3_aa: CAWSDGAGNNQPQHF; cdr3_nt: TGTGCCTGGAGTGACGGTGCGGGGAACAATCAGCCCCAGCATTTT